One T cell receptor beta chain is described in this entry. CDR1 and CDR2 (germline): GTSNPN, SVGIG (reference sequence). CDR3 size: 12 residues. The V gene lost 3 bases and the J gene lost 4 bases, with 9 bases spanning the gap. Researchers ran the PCR with 60 Vbeta and 13 Jbeta primers. Assay: immunoSEQ multiplex PCR; the TCRdb copy retains only in-frame clones and omits some. The sample has approximately 150,000 clones, 65% to 90% seen once; the top ten hold around a tenth. This entry is derived from a study of cytomegalovirus exposure and HLA in healthy donors. Study background: Earlier results showed 117 million unique TCR beta sequences derived from approximately 180 million T cells.

The sequenced sample consisted of PBMCs. This clonotype was obtained from a man aged 45-65 years in good health and CMV-seropositive. The chain carries TRBV30 and TRBJ1-2; D unresolved. CDR3 nucleotide sequence: TGTGCCTGGAGCGAGGATAGCTATGGCTACACCTTC. Translating it yields CAWSEDSYGYTF.